A single count supports the clone carrying this T cell receptor beta chain. The sample is drawn from a study of blood T cell repertoires in COVID-19. The overall study: Researchers got acute and convalescent COVID-19 samples from the United States, Italy and Spain. PBMCs, B-cell-depleted T cells, or T cells provided the cDNA or gDNA that made up the material.

Study processing details: Scientists estimated how many nucleated cells there were by amplifying reference gene primers. Measured with immunoSEQ multiplex PCR; TCRdb has only the in-frame clones, and not every one. V, J and clone size are those of that table, while D and trimming were read from the DNA. The sample yields about 230,000 clones, 80% to 85% seen once. Between the trimmed V and J ends, which lost 3 bases and 4 bases, there was a span of 9 bases. Germline V gives CDR1 DFQATT, CDR2 SNEGSKA (reference sequence). This CDR3 has 12 residues. The material sequenced was peripheral blood. V gene TRBV20-1 combines with J gene TRBJ1-2; D call uncertain. The TCR comes from a man aged 40-50 years with acute or convalescent COVID-19. CDR3 protein: CSASRQAYGYTF. CDR3 DNA: TGCAGTGCTAGTAGGCAGGCCTATGGCTACACCTTC.